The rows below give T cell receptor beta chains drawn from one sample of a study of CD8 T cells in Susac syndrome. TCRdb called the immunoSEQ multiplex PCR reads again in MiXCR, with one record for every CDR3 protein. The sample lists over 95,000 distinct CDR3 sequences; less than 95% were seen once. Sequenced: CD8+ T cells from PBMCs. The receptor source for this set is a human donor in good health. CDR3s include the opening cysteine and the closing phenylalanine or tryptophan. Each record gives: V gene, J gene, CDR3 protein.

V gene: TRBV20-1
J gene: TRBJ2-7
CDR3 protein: CSARVAGVDEQYF

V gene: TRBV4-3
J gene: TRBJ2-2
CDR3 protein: CASRGRQGGPGELFF

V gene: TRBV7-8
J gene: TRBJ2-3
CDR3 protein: CASSEGTGDTQYF

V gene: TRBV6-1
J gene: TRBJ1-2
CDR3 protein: CASRAGLANYGYTF

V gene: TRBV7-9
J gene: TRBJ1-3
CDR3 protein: CASSHDSSSGNTIYF

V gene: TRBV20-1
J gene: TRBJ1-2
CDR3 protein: CSAAALSDGYTF

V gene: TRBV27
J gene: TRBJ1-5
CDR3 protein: CASRRQGDNQPQHF

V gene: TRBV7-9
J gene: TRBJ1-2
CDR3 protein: CASSFRGPDYGYTF

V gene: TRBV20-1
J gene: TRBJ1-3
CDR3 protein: CSARGTSGLNTIYF

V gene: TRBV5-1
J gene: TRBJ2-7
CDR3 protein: CASSPEFGGRAYEQYF

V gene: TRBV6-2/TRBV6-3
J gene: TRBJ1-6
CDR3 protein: CASGSEIGGGYNSPLHF

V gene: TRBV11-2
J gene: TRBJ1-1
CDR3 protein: CASSLWRGREAFF

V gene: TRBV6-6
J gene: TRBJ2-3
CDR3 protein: CASSDSGGGTQYF

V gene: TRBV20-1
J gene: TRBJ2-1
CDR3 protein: CSAREGANNEQFF

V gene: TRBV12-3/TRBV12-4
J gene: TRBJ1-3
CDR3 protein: CASSFNPRAGNTIYF

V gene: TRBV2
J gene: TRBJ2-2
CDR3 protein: CASSQSTGELFF

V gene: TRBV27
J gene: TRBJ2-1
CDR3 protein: CASSEGLATDNEQFF